One and the same sample provided the 21 T cell receptor beta chains below, sequenced in a study of shared clonotypes between healthy human individuals. Produced via immunoSEQ multiplex PCR; TCRdb's table is partial and in-frame only. The table includes millions of clones, roughly 94% detected once. CD8 cells classed as naive were CD45RO-negative and positively selected for CCR7, excluding terminally differentiated effector memory CD45RA+ cells. Sequenced input: naive CD8+ T cells sorted from blood. The receptors shown here come from a man in his late teens or twenties in good health.

The V call is TRBV10-3, the J call TRBJ1-2, with D possibly being TRBD1 (5 bases). V lost 1 base, J lost 2 bases, and 8 bases lay in between. The germline gives CDR1 ENHRY, CDR2 SYGVKD. The CDR3 is made up of 14 amino acids. The CDR3 region has the DNA TGTGCCATCAGTGAGTGGGGGACCAACTATGGCTACACCTTC. Protein: CAISEWGTNYGYTF.

This chain joins TRBV11-3 and TRBJ2-3; D not resolved. The germline V gene has CDR1 SGHNT and CDR2 YENEEA. V gave up 3 bases and J gave up 6 bases, with 10 bases separating them. The CDR3 is made up of 13 amino acids. CDR3 coding DNA: TGTGCCAGCAGCTTGGGCCCGTGGGATACGCAGTATTTT. Its protein product is CASSLGPWDTQYF.

This chain links TRBV19 with TRBJ1-3; the D gene is possibly TRBD1 (5 bases). Germline V gene data show CDR1 as LNHDA and CDR2 as SQIVND (reference sequence). The CDR3 runs 15 residues. V was clipped by 5 bases and J by 5 bases, with 16 bases between them. CDR3 region: CASSPWDPPRNTIYF. In DNA, the CDR3 is TGTGCCAGTAGTCCCTGGGACCCCCCGCGAAACACCATATATTTT.

The genes are TRBV4-3 and TRBJ2-7; no reliable D call. V was pared by 0 bases and J by 4 bases, with 13 bases between. The CDR3 sequence is 15 residues long. The V gene's germline CDR1 is LGHNA and CDR2 YSLEER. The CDR3 DNA sequence: TGCGCCAGCAGCCAAGATGTAACTACCTATTACGAGCAGTACTTC. It codes for CASSQDVTTYYEQYF.

This chain links TRBV7-2 with TRBJ1-5; D remains unclear. The CDR3 covers 13 residues. The germline V gene has CDR1 SGHTA and CDR2 FQGNSA. Trimming took 5 bases from V and 3 from J, leaving 8 bases between them. CDR3 sequence: CASSTVPNQPQHF. In DNA form, the CDR3 reads TGTGCCAGCAGCACAGTCCCCAATCAGCCCCAGCATTTT.

The genes are TRBV4-1 and TRBJ1-4; D remains ambiguous. Germline assignment: CDR1 MGHRA and CDR2 YSYEKL. V lost 5 bases to trimming and J lost 5 bases, with 12 bases between them. The CDR3 length is 14 residues. CDR3 in amino acids: CASSGQELNEKLFF. CDR3 DNA sequence: TGCGCCAGCAGCGGTCAGGAGTTGAATGAAAAACTGTTTTTT.

The CDR3 here is CASGGWGSDTEAFF. In DNA form, the CDR3 reads TGTGCCAGTGGGGGATGGGGGAGTGACACTGAAGCTTTCTTT. This chain connects TRBV6-1 to TRBJ1-1; D may be TRBD1 (5 bases). The CDR3 is 14 residues long. The V gene's germline CDR1 is MNHNS and CDR2 SASEGT. Trimming left V 9 bases short and J 3 bases short, with 17 bases between.

V is TRBV2 and J is TRBJ2-5; D is unresolved. Germline loops: CDR1 SNHLY, CDR2 FYNNEI. The V end was cut by 5 bases, the J end by 5 bases, with 6 bases between. This CDR3 is 11 amino acids long. The CDR3 protein is CASSYLETQYF. In nucleotides, the CDR3 is TGTGCCAGCAGTTATTTGGAGACCCAGTACTTC.

J is TRBJ2-5 and V is TRBV11-2; 7 bases fit TRBD1. This CDR3 is built from 16 residues. V gave up 3 bases and J gave up 3 bases; unmatched junction bases: 10. The germline gives CDR1 SGHAT, CDR2 FQNNGV. This CDR3 reads CASSLVTGTAKETQYF. DNA of the CDR3: TGTGCCAGCAGCTTGGTTACCGGGACAGCCAAAGAGACCCAGTACTTC. The complete variable domain, with remaining parts taken from reference TRBV11-2 and TRBJ2-5, reads EAGVAQSPRYKIIEKRQSVAFWCNPISGHATLYWYQQILGQGPKLLIQFQNNGVVDDSQLPKDRFSAERLKGVDSTLKIQPAKLEDSAVYLCASSLVTGTAKETQYFGPGTRLLVL.

The J gene is TRBJ2-1, the V gene TRBV11-2; TRBD2 agrees at 11 bases. Germline CDR1 is SGHAT and CDR2 is FQNNGV. The CDR3 loop spans 17 amino acids. V lost 5 bases and J lost 1; bases outside the gene matches: 7. The CDR3 DNA sequence: TGTGCCAGCAGCGCCGGGACTAGCGGAGTTTCCTACAATGAGCAGTTCTTC. This codes for CASSAGTSGVSYNEQFF.

The chain has TRBV27 and TRBJ2-2, with TRBD2 matching over 9 bases. V dropped 5 bases and J dropped 7; count of bases not matched to a gene: 5. This CDR3 comprises 14 residues. CDR1 and CDR2 from the germline V gene are MNHEY and SMNVEV (reference sequence). CDR3 region: CASSARREGGELFF. The CDR3 DNA follows: TGTGCCAGCAGTGCGCGGCGGGAGGGCGGGGAGCTGTTTTTT.

The V call is TRBV29-1, the J call TRBJ1-2; possibly TRBD1 for D (5 bases). The CDR3 contains 13 residues. CDR1 and CDR2 from the germline V gene are SQVTM and ANQGSEA. Trimming shortened V by 4 bases and J by 8 bases, and 17 bases separated the two germline ends. CDR3 in DNA: TGCAGCGTTGCCTCGGGGGTGGGGGAAGGCTACACCTTC. Translation gives CSVASGVGEGYTF.

The V call is TRBV7-9, the J call TRBJ1-5, with unresolved D. The V gene's germline CDR1 is SEHNR and CDR2 FQNEAQ (reference sequence). Trimming took 0 bases from V and 0 from J, leaving 12 bases between them. This CDR3 has 17 residues. CDR3 sequence (DNA): TGTGCCAGCAGCTTAGCGGTGGACGGGGTTAGCAATCAGCCCCAGCATTTT. This encodes CASSLAVDGVSNQPQHF.

The chain combines TRBV7-9 with TRBJ2-3, with TRBD2 matching 10 bases. V was clipped by 5 bases and J by 1 base; unmatched bases: 9. This CDR3 spans 17 amino acids. Germline CDR1 reads SEHNR; CDR2 reads FQNEAQ (reference sequence). Here the CDR3 DNA reads TGTGCCAGCAGCGAAAGCCTAGCGGGAGAGGGCACAGATACGCAGTATTTT. Its protein is CASSESLAGEGTDTQYF. Full variable domain (missing parts from reference TRBV7-9 and TRBJ2-3): DTGVSQNPRHKITKRGQNVTFRCDPISEHNRLYWYRQTLGQGPEFLTYFQNEAQLEKSRLLSDRFSAERPKGSFSTLEIQRTEQGDSAMYLCASSESLAGEGTDTQYFGPGTRLTVL.

The rearrangement uses TRBV9 and TRBJ1-4, with D possibly TRBD1 on 6 matching bases. Per germline, CDR1 SGDLS and CDR2 YYNGEE. The CDR3 is 16 amino acids. Trimming removed 3 bases at V and 8 bases at J, with 20 bases between. The CDR3 nucleotides read TGTGCCAGCAGCGAAAGGGGGGGCCCCCCCCGGGAAAAACTGTTTTTT. Amino acids: CASSERGGPPREKLFF.

The chain is built from TRBV5-6 and TRBJ2-7; possible D gene TRBD1, 5 bases. The germline V gene encodes CDR1 SGHDT and CDR2 YYEEEE. V was clipped by 5 bases and J by 1 base, with 10 bases between them. The CDR3 spans 13 residues. The CDR3 sequence is CASRPTDSYEQYF. For the CDR3, the DNA is TGTGCCAGCAGACCGACAGATTCCTACGAGCAGTACTTC.

The chain employs TRBV27 and TRBJ2-7; 12 bases align to TRBD1. Germline values: CDR1 MNHEY, CDR2 SMNVEV (reference sequence). CDR3 length: 14 amino acids. Trimming cost V 5 bases and J 5 bases; bases outside gene matches: 4. As DNA, the CDR3 is TGTGCCAGCAGTGCCGGGACAGGGGGCGACGAGCAGTACTTC. Translated: CASSAGTGGDEQYF.

This clone was recorded once. The chain links TRBV5-5 to TRBJ2-7; D is ambiguous. Between the trimmed V and J ends, which lost 4 bases and 5 bases, there was a span of 13 bases. The CDR3 is made up of 13 amino acids. Germline CDR1 SGHKS, CDR2 YYEKEE (reference sequence). The CDR3 is CASSALVRHEQYF. CDR3 nucleotides: TGTGCCAGCAGCGCCCTAGTTCGCCACGAGCAGTACTTC.

This clone appeared once. Other DNA sequences in this sample translate to the same CDR3. This sequence joins TRBV29-1 and TRBJ2-7, with 8 bases matching TRBD1. The CDR3 totals 13 residues. The V gene's germline CDR1 is SQVTM and CDR2 ANQGSEA. V was pared by 6 bases and J by 2 bases, with 6 bases of the junction left unmatched. CDR3 protein: CSVARGRTYEQYF. Written as DNA, the CDR3 is TGCAGCGTCGCCAGGGGGCGGACCTACGAGCAGTACTTC.

V and J are TRBV13 and TRBJ2-5, with 14 bases fitting TRBD2. Germline CDR1 PRHDT, CDR2 FYEKMQ (reference sequence). Trimming at V came to 5 bases and at J to 5 bases, leaving 10 bases not matched to a gene. This CDR3 contains 17 residues. The CDR3, as DNA: TGTGCCAGCAGCCGACTAGCGGGAGGGCCTCCTCAGGAGACCCAGTACTTC. This translates into CASSRLAGGPPQETQYF.

The chain links TRBV23-1 to TRBJ2-7; D not certain. TRBV23-1 carries the ORF label, with uncertain function. V shed 1 base and J shed 1 base, with 14 bases lying between them. The CDR3 totals 16 residues. CDR3 region: CASSQFSQTGSYEQYF. In DNA, the CDR3 is TGCGCCAGCAGTCAATTCTCGCAGACCGGTTCCTACGAGCAGTACTTC.